This paragraph reports one TCR beta chain. Its antigen remains unidentified. This specimen comes from a study of T cell responses to AZD1222 COVID-19 vaccine. This CDR3 has 14 amino acids. Germline CDR1 and CDR2: LNHNV and YYDKDF (reference sequence). V dropped 0 bases and J dropped 7; count of bases not matched to a gene: 5. Study-wide results and caveats: The study found vaccine-associated CD4 TCRs spanning spike, dominant at 160-218 and 743-854. Females outnumbered males among donors, who were mostly white British; clonal diversity was possibly underestimated. Vaccination with two AZD1222 doses was followed by a rise in Spike-specific TCR breadth and depth.

Method: immunoSEQ multiplex PCR; TCRdb's copy keeps in-frame clones and lacks some. The sample has approximately 150,000 clones; 92% are singletons. The starting material was peripheral blood, obtained on day 0 of MenACWY control vaccination. The chain combines TRBV15 with TRBJ1-2; 7 bases are shared with TRBD1. The TCR sequence derives from an adult in good health. Here the CDR3 reads CATSRDRGGRGYTF. CDR3 DNA sequence: TGTGCCACCAGCAGAGATCGAGGGGGCCGTGGCTACACCTTC.